This T cell receptor (beta chain) originates from a study of CD8+CD57+ T cells in acquired aplastic anemia. Overall study results and limits: It was found that almost 30 CD8+ CDR3 sequences were shared between patients and controls.

Sequencing was done on patients that had shown CD8+CD57+ cell expansion by flow cytometry. Blood samples were obtained from patients who had received no prior therapy. Germline V gene sequence: CDR1 LGHDT, CDR2 YNNKEL (reference sequence). Trimming pared 1 base from V and 4 bases from J, leaving 10 bases between. This CDR3 comprises 14 residues. For CDR3 and TCR beta VDJ profiling, genomic DNA was the template used. TCRdb reprocessed the reads via MiXCR and lists one record per CDR3 protein. The data hold about 200,000 distinct CDR3 sequences, with approximately 51% observed a single time. Note on this clonotype: Its matching antigen is unknown.

This TCR came from a human donor with aplastic anemia. What was sequenced was sorted CD4+, CD8+, or CD8+CD57+ T cells (not recorded which) from PBMCs. The gene calls are TRBV3-1 and TRBJ1-2; D might be TRBD1 (6 bases). The CDR3 nucleotides read TGTGCCAGCAGCCAAGTGGGGGGGCCCTATGGCTACACCTTC. This codes for CASSQVGGPYGYTF.